Listed below are T cell receptor beta chains from one sample, sequenced in a study of somatic mutations in cytotoxic T cells in rheumatoid arthritis. Profiling relied on immunoSEQ multiplex PCR, and the TCRdb table lists in-frame clones only, not all of them. The table has approximately 10,000 clones, 75% to 85% seen once. The sample comprised CD8+ T cells sorted from blood. These receptors were collected from an adult with rheumatoid arthritis. Both conserved end residues are part of each CDR3. Some rows have no size entry. The others give once, few or many, or a class for an expanded clone.

clone_size v_call cdr3_aa
- TRBV5-4 CASSLKGAGSQETQYF
once TRBV28 CASSLQPGNTIYF
- TRBV2 CASSARDPDNSPLHF
- TRBV2 CASSGIGTVLSYEQYF
- TRBV28 CASSIDRIIAKNIQYF
- TRBV11-1 CASSSYQIQDESTGELFF
- TRBV4-2 CASYSEGSGANVLTF
- TRBV28 CASSRLAAWEVQYF
- TRBV28 CASTTKDFSVSYNEQFF
- TRBV7-8 CASSLRASGETQYF
- TRBV6-5 CASSHPPDTQYF
- TRBV5-1 CASRQDRGTDNEQFF
- TRBV6-8 CASSLLCDEQFF
- TRBV27 CASNLIGGNTEAFF
- TRBV11-1 CASSPREAADEQFF
- TRBV6-1 CASTSGQGDGYTF
- TRBV25-1 CASSEVSGWPQHF
- TRBV7-9 CASSSGQGVEAFF
medium-sized TRBV12-2 CASRPVGKTRIPTDSYNEQFF
- TRBV6-5 CASSPRQGGPYEQYF
- TRBV30 CAFRGVSYEQYF
- TRBV28 CASAGGGAGWEKLFF
- TRBV2 CASSESDRRVAYEQYF
- TRBV18 CASDQPAGYGYTF
- TRBV15 CATSRVGNTEAFF
- TRBV7-8 CASSGAAYEQYF
few TRBV27 CASRPGLAGHLYQETQYF
- TRBV30 CAWSADTNNYGYTF
- TRBV7-2 CASSLVPPGGIGLPYGYTF
- TRBV7-9 CASSSGLAGGSYNEQFF
- TRBV28 CASRAGGSYNEQFF
- TRBV4-1 CASSQLGRGKGEKLFF
- TRBV11-2 CASSPGQGSMSNQPQHF
- TRBV18 CASSPTRMGSSGNTIYF
- TRBV15 CATSRGSLAENTGELFF
- TRBV28 CASSFSGGRSQPQHF
- TRBV9 CASSGITSGGATF
once TRBV14 CASSQDSRSSGELFF
- TRBV18 CASSLSGTENEKLFF
- TRBV2 CASSSSDRDQETQYF
few TRBV19 CASSSIVGSTEAFF
- TRBV5-5 CASRWGAYNEQFF
- TRBV7-9 CASSFPLAGYGNEQFF